Listed below are T cell receptor beta chains from one sample, sequenced in a study of cytomegalovirus exposure and HLA in healthy donors. The repertoire was sequenced with immunoSEQ multiplex PCR; TCRdb's copy has only in-frame clones and lacks some. The sample has 120,000 or so clones, 17% seen once. The specimen sequenced was PBMCs. These receptors all stem from a female donor in good health and CMV-seropositive. Both conserved end residues are part of each CDR3. The D gene is left open where the match is weak. Size is omitted from some rows. Given values are once, few, many or a class for expanded clones.

d_gene	j_gene	len	v_gene	abundance	CDR3aa	CDR3nt
-	TRBJ2-1	13	TRBV28	few	CASSLEGENEQFF	TGTGCCAGCAGTTTAGAGGGAGAAAATGAGCAGTTCTTC
-	TRBJ1-1	12	TRBV2	few	CASRDSRPSAFF	TGTGCCAGCAGGGACAGTCGTCCGTCCGCTTTCTTT
-	TRBJ2-3	14	TRBV5-1	few	CASSLAQDTDTQYF	TGCGCCAGCAGCTTGGCGCAGGACACAGATACGCAGTATTTT
-	TRBJ2-7	12	TRBV28	few	CASSFDNYEQYF	TGTGCCAGCAGTTTCGACAACTACGAGCAGTACTTC
-	TRBJ1-1	15	TRBV2	few	CASSYIRGSGTEAFF	TGTGCCAGCAGCTACATTCGAGGGTCCGGCACTGAAGCTTTCTTT
TRBD1	TRBJ1-2	16	TRBV28	few	CASSSHGQGPLDGYTF	TGTGCCAGCAGTTCCCATGGACAGGGCCCATTGGATGGCTACACCTTC
TRBD1	TRBJ1-1	15	TRBV6-1	-	CASSEGDRGVLEAFF	TGTGCCAGCAGTGAAGGGGACAGGGGAGTTCTTGAAGCTTTCTTT
-	TRBJ1-4	10	TRBV29-1	few	CSVFERKLFF	TGCAGCGTTTTTGAGCGAAAACTGTTTTTT
TRBD1	TRBJ1-4	16	TRBV7-9	-	CASSLVSRGLNEKLFF	TGTGCCAGCAGCTTAGTAAGCAGGGGGCTGAATGAAAAACTGTTTTTT
TRBD2	TRBJ2-2	15	TRBV7-9	few	CASRTGLGEAGELFF	TGTGCCAGCAGGACGGGACTAGGGGAAGCCGGGGAGCTGTTTTTT
-	TRBJ1-2	13	TRBV28	-	CASSPGINYGYTF	TGTGCCAGCAGTCCCGGGATCAACTATGGCTACACCTTC
-	TRBJ1-2	13	TRBV7-2	few	CASSFDTGYGYTF	TGTGCCAGCAGCTTCGACACCGGCTATGGCTACACCTTC
-	TRBJ2-7	11	TRBV11-2	-	CASTEAYEQYF	TGTGCCAGCACCGAAGCATACGAGCAGTACTTC
TRBD1	TRBJ1-1	15	TRBV5-1	-	CASSLEQGGVTEAFF	TGCGCCAGCAGCTTGGAGCAGGGGGGAGTCACTGAAGCTTTCTTT
-	TRBJ2-7	13	TRBV6-1	-	CASRKTGHYEQYF	TGTGCCAGCAGGAAGACAGGCCACTACGAGCAGTACTTC
TRBD1	TRBJ2-4	15	TRBV7-9	-	CASSPMTGEGNIQYF	TGTGCCAGCAGCCCGATGACAGGGGAAGGGAACATTCAGTACTTC
-	TRBJ2-3	14	TRBV28	once	CASSLAGGPDTQYF	TGTGCCAGCAGTTTAGCGGGCGGCCCAGATACGCAGTATTTT
-	TRBJ1-2	13	TRBV30	few	CAWSVLGGIGYTF	TGTGCCTGGAGTGTACTGGGAGGGATTGGCTACACCTTC
-	TRBJ1-5	15	TRBV6-6	-	CASREAGWRNQPQHF	TGTGCCAGCAGAGAGGCAGGGTGGCGCAATCAGCCCCAGCATTTT
TRBD1	TRBJ2-7	17	TRBV4-3	few	CASSLYSTGTGGYEQYF	TGCGCCAGCAGCCTATATAGCACCGGGACAGGGGGTTACGAGCAGTACTTC
-	TRBJ2-1	16	TRBV4-3	few	CASSQQPGVSYNEQFF	TGCGCCAGCAGCCAACAACCCGGGGTGTCCTACAATGAGCAGTTCTTC
TRBD1	TRBJ1-5	14	TRBV28	-	CASSSGTGHQPQHF	TGTGCCAGCAGCAGCGGGACAGGGCATCAGCCCCAGCATTTT
-	TRBJ1-1	13	TRBV27	-	CSTGQGRNTEAFF	TGTTCCACAGGGCAGGGGAGGAACACTGAAGCTTTCTTT
-	TRBJ2-7	14	TRBV4-3	-	CASSQGIQAYEQYF	TGCGCCAGCAGCCAAGGTATTCAGGCCTACGAGCAGTACTTC
-	TRBJ1-1	14	TRBV2	few	CASSVLRQNTEAFF	TGTGCCAGCTCAGTATTGAGGCAGAACACTGAAGCTTTCTTT
-	TRBJ2-6	13	TRBV4-3	few	CASRTSGANVLTF	TGCGCCAGCCGGACATCTGGGGCCAACGTCCTGACTTTC
TRBD1	TRBJ2-2	18	TRBV5-1	-	CASSSLLGGTGVTGELFF	TGCGCCAGCAGCTCGTTGTTAGGAGGGACAGGGGTTACCGGGGAGCTGTTTTTT
TRBD1	TRBJ2-5	15	TRBV4-1	few	CASSQGAQGDETQYF	TGCGCCAGCAGCCAAGGAGCTCAGGGGGACGAGACCCAGTACTTC
TRBD2	TRBJ2-2	17	TRBV29-1	-	CSVEPGGAGGLVGELFF	TGCAGCGTTGAACCAGGGGGAGCGGGGGGGTTGGTCGGGGAGCTGTTTTTT
TRBD1	TRBJ1-4	15	TRBV28	-	CASDQRTGAGEKLFF	TGTGCCAGCGATCAAAGGACAGGAGCGGGTGAAAAACTGTTTTTT
-	TRBJ2-7	11	TRBV30	few	CAWSRGYEQYF	TGTGCCTGGAGCCGGGGCTACGAGCAGTACTTC